This T cell receptor (beta chain) originates from a study of T cells in localized non-small cell lung cancer. This table comes from immunoSEQ multiplex PCR, and its TCRdb copy is limited to in-frame clones, with some not included. The repertoire consists of tens of thousands of clones, with about four fifths occurring once and the leading ten covering roughly 17%. This clone was recorded only once. V dropped 6 bases and J dropped 1 base, with 10 bases sitting between them. There are 15 residues in the CDR3. Per the germline V gene, CDR1 is KGHSH and CDR2 is LQKENI. The origin of this receptor is a male donor older than 55 with stage III squamous cell lung carcinoma. Specimen: peripheral blood, collected before any cancer treatment. This chain uses TRBV18 with TRBJ2-6; D is ambiguous. The CDR3 DNA reads as TGTGCCAGCTCTCCCTCGCCGTCTGGGGCCAACGTCCTGACTTTC. Amino acids: CASSPSPSGANVLTF.